These T cell receptor beta chains were read from a single sample in a study of OX40 agonist ivuxolimab in advanced cancers. Clones were sequenced by immunoSEQ multiplex PCR, and TCRdb holds only the in-frame ones, with some missing. The sample has fewer than 25,000 clones, around 85% seen once. The sequencing here drew on CD4+ or CD8+ T cells sorted from blood, taken in a trial of the OX40 agonist ivuxolimab. The receptor set was obtained from an adult with an advanced solid tumor such as melanoma, head and neck, liver or kidney cancer. Both conserved end residues are part of each CDR3. Each record gives: J gene, D gene, V gene, CDR3 protein. The D gene is left open where the match is weak.

TRBJ1-6 | NA | TRBV10-3 | CATGGTEDSPLHF
TRBJ1-6 | NA | TRBV9 | CASSATGNSPLHF
TRBJ2-2 | NA | TRBV5-1 | CASSIYKGDTGELFF
TRBJ1-2 | NA | TRBV2 | CASEGGSRSGYTF
TRBJ2-2 | NA | TRBV21-1 | CASSKFRGVHRGAVF
TRBJ1-1 | NA | TRBV14 | CASSQVRGNTEAFF
TRBJ1-1 | NA | TRBV7-6 | CASSLKGGGEAFF
TRBJ2-7 | NA | TRBV11-2 | CASSLGPREQYF
TRBJ2-7 | NA | TRBV7-1 | CASSFGDGYEQYF
TRBJ2-5 | TRBD2 | TRBV19 | CASSNPGLARKTQYF
TRBJ1-2 | NA | TRBV21-1 | CANRQGVGEVGYTF
TRBJ2-2 | NA | TRBV5-4 | CASRISNTGELFF
TRBJ1-4 | NA | TRBV2 | CASSGQRNEKLFF
TRBJ2-1 | TRBD1 | TRBV5-5 | CASSLAWTGEHEQFF
TRBJ2-2 | NA | TRBV4-2 | CASSHNGAANTGELFF
TRBJ2-7 | TRBD1 | TRBV9 | CASSVGQGAYEQYF
TRBJ2-1 | NA | TRBV6-6 | CASSYSRVYNEQFF
TRBJ2-7 | TRBD1 | TRBV2 | CASSAGQGQQYF
TRBJ2-2 | NA | TRBV9 | CASSVESTSLITGELFF
TRBJ2-1 | TRBD2 | TRBV9 | CASSVGFSGRWNEQFF
TRBJ2-7 | TRBD1 | TRBV7-2 | CASSLAPGQGYEQYF
TRBJ2-1 | TRBD2 | TRBV7-3 | CASSSRTSGEQFF
TRBJ1-4 | NA | TRBV9 | CASSVRRRRFNEKLFF
TRBJ2-6 | TRBD2 | TRBV5-1 | CASSLESGGASGANVLTF
TRBJ1-4 | TRBD1 | TRBV5-1 | CASSPGQVLNGEKLFF